A selection of T cell receptor beta chains follows, all from one sample in a study of T cells in Graves' hyperthyroidism and ophthalmopathy. Each CDR3 protein is one row after TCRdb ran MiXCR on the multiplex PCR reads. This table holds about 290,000 distinct CDR3 sequences, about a sixth found once. Sequenced sample: blood. The source is a woman aged 55-75 years with Graves' ophthalmopathy. CDR3s include the opening cysteine and the closing phenylalanine or tryptophan. Fields, in order: clone size, V gene, D gene, J gene, CDR3 DNA, CDR3 protein. D genes are given only for firm matches. Clone size is shown for a subset of rows, as once, few, many or a class of expanded clone.

size: many
V: TRBV7-2
D: NA
J: TRBJ1-5
DNA: TGTGCCAGCAGCTTAGCTACGACCGATCAGCCCCAGCATTTT
CDR3: CASSLATTDQPQHF

size: many
V: TRBV7-3
D: TRBD2
J: TRBJ2-2
DNA: TGTGCCAGCAGCTCCCTAGCGGGAAACTTGGCCGGGGAGCTGTTTTTT
CDR3: CASSSLAGNLAGELFF

size: once
V: TRBV4-1
D: NA
J: TRBJ1-3
DNA: TGCGCCAGCAGCCAACTGGACCTTGTTCCCAGCTCTGGAAACACCACATATTTT
CDR3: CASSQLDLVPSSGNTTYF

size: few
V: TRBV6-5
D: TRBD2
J: TRBJ2-5
DNA: TGTGCCAGCAGACCGGGACTAGCATCAGAGACCCAGTACTTC
CDR3: CASRPGLASETQYF

size: many
V: TRBV6-1
D: NA
J: TRBJ2-1
DNA: TGTGCCAGCAGTCTGCAACAGAGCTCCTACAATGAGCAGTTCTTC
CDR3: CASSLQQSSYNEQFF

size: NA
V: TRBV6-1
D: NA
J: TRBJ1-1
DNA: TGTGCCAGCACGCCCCAGGATGGTAGGTTGAACACTGAAGCTTTCTTT
CDR3: CASTPQDGRLNTEAFF

size: many
V: TRBV20-1
D: NA
J: TRBJ2-3
DNA: TGCAGTGCTAGGCCGGGGTTAGGGGATACGCAGTATTTT
CDR3: CSARPGLGDTQYF

size: few
V: TRBV5-6
D: NA
J: TRBJ1-2
DNA: TGTGCCAGCAGATTGGGCGGGACGGAGCTTTATGGCTACACCTTC
CDR3: CASRLGGTELYGYTF

size: NA
V: TRBV7-2
D: TRBD2
J: TRBJ2-1
DNA: TGTGCCAGCAGCTTAGGGGGGGGACTGGGGACGGGAAATGAGCAGTTCTTC
CDR3: CASSLGGGLGTGNEQFF

size: NA
V: TRBV6-1
D: NA
J: TRBJ1-6
DNA: TGTGCCAGCAGGCGACAGAGTGACTATAATTCACCCCTCCACTTT
CDR3: CASRRQSDYNSPLHF

size: many
V: TRBV27
D: TRBD1
J: TRBJ1-6
DNA: TGTGCCAGCAGCTTCTTGGACAGGGGTAAAAATTCACCCCTCCACTTT
CDR3: CASSFLDRGKNSPLHF